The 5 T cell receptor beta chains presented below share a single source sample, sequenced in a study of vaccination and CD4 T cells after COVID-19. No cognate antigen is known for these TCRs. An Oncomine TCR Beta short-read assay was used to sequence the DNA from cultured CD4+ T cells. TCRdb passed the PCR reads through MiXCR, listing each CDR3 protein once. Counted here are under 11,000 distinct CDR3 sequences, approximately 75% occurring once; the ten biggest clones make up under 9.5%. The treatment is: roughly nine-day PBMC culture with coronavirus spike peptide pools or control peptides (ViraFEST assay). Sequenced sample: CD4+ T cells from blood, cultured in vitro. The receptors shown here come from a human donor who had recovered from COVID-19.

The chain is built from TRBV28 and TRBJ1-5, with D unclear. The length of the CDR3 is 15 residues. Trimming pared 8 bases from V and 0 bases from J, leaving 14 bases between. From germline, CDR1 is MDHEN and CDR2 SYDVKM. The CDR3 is CASSTRKASNQPQHF. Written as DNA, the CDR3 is TGTGCCAGCTCTACCCGGAAGGCTAGCAATCAGCCCCAGCATTTT.

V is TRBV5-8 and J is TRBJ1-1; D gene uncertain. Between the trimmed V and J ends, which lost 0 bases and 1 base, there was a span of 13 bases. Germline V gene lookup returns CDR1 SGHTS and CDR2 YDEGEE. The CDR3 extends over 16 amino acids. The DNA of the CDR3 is TGTGCCAGCAGCTTGGCCATAGGACGCCGGAACACTGAAGCTTTCTTT. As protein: CASSLAIGRRNTEAFF.

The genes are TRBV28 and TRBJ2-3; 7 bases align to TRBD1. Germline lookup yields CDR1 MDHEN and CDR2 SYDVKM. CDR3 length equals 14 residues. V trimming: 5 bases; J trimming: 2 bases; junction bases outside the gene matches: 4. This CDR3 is CASSGTVNTDTQYF. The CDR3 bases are TGTGCCAGCAGTGGGACAGTAAACACAGATACGCAGTATTTT.

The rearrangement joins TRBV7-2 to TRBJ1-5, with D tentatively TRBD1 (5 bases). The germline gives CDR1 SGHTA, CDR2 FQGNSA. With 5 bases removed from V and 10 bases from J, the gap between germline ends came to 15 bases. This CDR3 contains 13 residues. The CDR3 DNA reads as TGTGCCAGCAGCCTACAGGAGCTTTATCCCCAGCATTTT. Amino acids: CASSLQELYPQHF.

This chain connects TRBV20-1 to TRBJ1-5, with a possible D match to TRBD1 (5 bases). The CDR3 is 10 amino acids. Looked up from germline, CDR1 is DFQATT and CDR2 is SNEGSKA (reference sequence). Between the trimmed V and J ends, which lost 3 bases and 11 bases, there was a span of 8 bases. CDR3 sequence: CSASPRAQHF. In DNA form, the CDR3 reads TGCAGTGCTAGTCCCAGGGCCCAGCATTTT.